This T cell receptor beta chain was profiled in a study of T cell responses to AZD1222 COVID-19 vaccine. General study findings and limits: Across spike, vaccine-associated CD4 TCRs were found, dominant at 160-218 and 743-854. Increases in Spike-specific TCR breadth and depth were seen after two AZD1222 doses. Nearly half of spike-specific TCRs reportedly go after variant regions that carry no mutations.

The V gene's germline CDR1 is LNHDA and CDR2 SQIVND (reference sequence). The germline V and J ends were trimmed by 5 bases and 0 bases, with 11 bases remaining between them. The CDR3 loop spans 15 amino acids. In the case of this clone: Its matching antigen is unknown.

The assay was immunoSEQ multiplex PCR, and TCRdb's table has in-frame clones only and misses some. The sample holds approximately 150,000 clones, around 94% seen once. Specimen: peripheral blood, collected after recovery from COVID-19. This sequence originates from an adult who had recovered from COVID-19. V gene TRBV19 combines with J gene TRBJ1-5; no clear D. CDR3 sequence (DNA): TGTGCCAGTAGTCGACGAACGGATAGCAATCAGCCCCAGCATTTT. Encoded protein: CASSRRTDSNQPQHF.